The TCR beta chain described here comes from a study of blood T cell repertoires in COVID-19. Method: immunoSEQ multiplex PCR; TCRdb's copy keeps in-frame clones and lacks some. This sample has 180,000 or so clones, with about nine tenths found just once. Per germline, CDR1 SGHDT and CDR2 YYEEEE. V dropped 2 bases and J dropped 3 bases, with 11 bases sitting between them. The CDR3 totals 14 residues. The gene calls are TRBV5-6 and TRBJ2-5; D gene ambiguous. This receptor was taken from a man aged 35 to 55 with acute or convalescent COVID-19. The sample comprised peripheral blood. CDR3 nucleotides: TGTGCCAGCAGCTTTGGGCAGTGGGAAGAGACCCAGTACTTC. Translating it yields CASSFGQWEETQYF.